The 19 T cell receptor beta chains reported below all come from one sample, sequenced in a study of CD8 T cells in ankylosing spondylitis. Study outcomes and limitations: The study identified a TCR beta motif of roughly eight highly homologous variants that appeared characteristic of ankylosing spondylitis blood.

TCRdb reanalysed the 5' RACE reads using MiXCR and keeps one entry per CDR3 protein. This table holds about 450,000 distinct CDR3 sequences, roughly a quarter found once. The antigens of these receptors remain unknown. Sequenced sample: blood, either unsorted or a sorted T cell fraction (not recorded which). All receptors derive from a male donor with ankylosing spondylitis.

V gene TRBV29-1 combines with J gene TRBJ1-2, with TRBD1 matching 7 bases. Trimming cost V 2 bases and J 8 bases; bases outside gene matches: 14. The CDR3 consists of 15 residues. Germline V lookup: CDR1 SQVTM, CDR2 ANQGSEA. Here the CDR3 DNA reads TGCAGCGTTGAACAAAAGGGACAGCCCCTATTCGGCTACACCTTC. Its protein product is CSVEQKGQPLFGYTF.

This chain uses TRBV5-1 with TRBJ1-4; 10 bases agree with TRBD1. Losses at the gene ends were 3 bases for V and 5 bases for J; bases not matched to a gene: 1. The CDR3 has 14 residues. Germline V gene sequence: CDR1 SGHRS, CDR2 YFSETQ. The CDR3 DNA sequence: TGCGCCAGCAGCTGGGACAGGGGAAATGAAAAACTGTTTTTT. Its translation is CASSWDRGNEKLFF.

This clonotype was found a few times. The chain recombines TRBV20-1 with TRBJ1-1; the match to TRBD1 covers 9 bases. Germline assignment: CDR1 DFQATT and CDR2 SNEGSKA (reference sequence). The CDR3 is 13 amino acids. V lost 6 bases, J lost 5 bases, and 7 bases stayed unmatched. CDR3 protein: CSAAGQGGTEAFF. CDR3 coding DNA: TGCAGTGCCGCGGGACAGGGTGGAACTGAAGCTTTCTTT.

The genes are TRBV2 and TRBJ2-7; a possible D gene is TRBD1 (5 bases). V was trimmed by 6 bases and J by 0 bases, leaving 15 bases between them. The CDR3 is made up of 15 amino acids. Germline-derived CDR1 and CDR2 are SNHLY and FYNNEI. CDR3 nucleotide sequence: TGTGCCAGCAGCTTCCTAGGGGAAAGCTCCTACGAGCAGTACTTC. As protein: CASSFLGESSYEQYF.

This clonotype was counted at least ten times. The chain uses TRBV20-1 and TRBJ1-5; D is ambiguous. Germline V gives CDR1 DFQATT, CDR2 SNEGSKA (reference sequence). The CDR3 covers 12 residues. V shed 5 bases and J shed 1 base, with 6 bases lying between them. The CDR3 nucleotides are TGCAGTGCTTCGCGAAGCAATCAGCCCCAGCATTTT. It specifies CSASRSNQPQHF.

This clonotype was observed a handful of times. V and J are TRBV29-1 and TRBJ2-3; possible D gene TRBD2, 6 bases. CDR1 and CDR2 from the germline V gene are SQVTM and ANQGSEA. V lost 4 bases to trimming and J lost 0 bases, with 8 bases between them. This CDR3 contains 13 residues. This CDR3 is CSVARGSTDTQYF. Written as DNA, the CDR3 is TGCAGCGTTGCGCGGGGAAGCACAGATACGCAGTATTTT.

This clonotype was counted only a few times. CDR3 protein: CSAKTRTTYNEQFF. The CDR3 DNA is TGCAGTGCTAAGACTAGGACAACTTACAATGAGCAGTTCTTC. The chain uses TRBV20-1 and TRBJ2-1, with D maybe TRBD2 (6 bases). V gave up 4 bases and J gave up 4 bases, with 14 bases separating them. From germline, CDR1 is DFQATT and CDR2 SNEGSKA (reference sequence). The length of the CDR3 is 14 residues.

The chain links TRBV3-1 to TRBJ2-5; 9 nucleotides line up with TRBD2. The length of the CDR3 is 16 residues. Unmatched junction bases numbered 10, after V lost 4 bases and J lost 4 bases. The germline CDR1 and CDR2 sequences are LGHDT and YNNKEL (reference sequence). The CDR3 nucleotides read TGTGCCAGCAGCCCAGCATCGGGAGCGGGAGGAGAGACCCAGTACTTC. Translated, it gives CASSPASGAGGETQYF.

The genes are TRBV7-2 and TRBJ1-1; D unresolved. The CDR3 spans 14 residues. Germline CDR1 is SGHTA and CDR2 is FQGNSA. Trimming stripped 5 bases from V and 1 base from J, with 11 bases between. In DNA form, the CDR3 reads TGTGCCAGCAGCCCAAATCCCTCGAACACTGAAGCTTTCTTT. As protein: CASSPNPSNTEAFF.

This clonotype was seen a handful of times. The chain has TRBV3-1 and TRBJ2-5; 9 nucleotides agree with TRBD2. With 1 base clipped from V and 4 bases from J, the junction kept 4 bases outside the gene matches. The germline CDR1 and CDR2 sequences are LGHDT and YNNKEL (reference sequence). This CDR3 contains 15 residues. Written as DNA, the CDR3 is TGTGCCAGCAGCCAAGTGGGAGCGGGAGGAGAGACCCAGTACTTC. This encodes CASSQVGAGGETQYF.

This chain links TRBV30 with TRBJ2-5; 9 bases line up with TRBD2. V gave up 0 bases and J gave up 2 bases; unmatched junction bases: 7. CDR1 and CDR2 from the germline V gene are GTSNPN and SVGIG (reference sequence). The CDR3 is made up of 16 amino acids. The CDR3 sequence: CAWSVRWTSDQETQYF. The CDR3 nucleotides are TGTGCCTGGAGTGTACGGTGGACTAGCGATCAAGAGACCCAGTACTTC.

The V and J genes are TRBV7-2 and TRBJ2-5, with a possible D match to TRBD1 (7 bases). The V gene's germline CDR1 is SGHTA and CDR2 FQGNSA. CDR3 length: 15 amino acids. Trimming pared 2 bases from V and 5 bases from J, leaving 15 bases between. Written as DNA, the CDR3 is TGTGCCAGCAGCTTATATGGCAGGGGGGTCGAGACCCAGTACTTC. Its translation is CASSLYGRGVETQYF.

V and J are TRBV20-1 and TRBJ2-3; TRBD2 is a possible D gene (7 bases). CDR1 and CDR2 (germline): DFQATT, SNEGSKA (reference sequence). The germline V and J ends were trimmed by 0 bases and 8 bases, with 24 bases remaining between them. The CDR3 totals 17 residues. CDR3: CSARDRGLLGGQGTQYF. The DNA for the CDR3 is TGCAGTGCTAGAGATCGGGGACTACTAGGGGGTCAGGGTACGCAGTATTTT.

This clonotype came up a few times. This sequence joins TRBV25-1 and TRBJ2-2, with D maybe TRBD2 (6 bases). The CDR3 has 15 amino acids. Germline V lookup: CDR1 MGHDK, CDR2 SYGVNS. Trimming shortened V by 6 bases and J by 5 bases, and 16 bases separated the two germline ends. The DNA for the CDR3 is TGTGCCAGCAGCTTGGCGGGGATTCTAACCGGGGAGCTGTTTTTT. Its protein product is CASSLAGILTGELFF.

The table lists this clonotype with a few counts. The gene calls are TRBV5-1 and TRBJ1-1; D possibly corresponds to TRBD1 (5 bases). The CDR3 contains 14 residues. V lost 6 bases and J 5 bases, leaving 17 bases between the germline ends. Germline-derived CDR1 and CDR2 are SGHRS and YFSETQ. This CDR3 is CASTLLDGGTEAFF. CDR3 DNA sequence: TGCGCCAGCACCCTACTAGATGGGGGGACTGAAGCTTTCTTT. Variable domain in full (rest from reference TRBV5-1 and TRBJ1-1): KAGVTQTPRYLIKTRGQQVTLSCSPISGHRSVSWYQQTPGQGLQFLFEYFSETQRNKGNFPGRFSGRQFSNSRSEMNVSTLELGDSALYLCASTLLDGGTEAFFGQGTRLTVV.

This clonotype has more than one count but fewer than ten. The chain combines TRBV5-6 with TRBJ2-1; perhaps TRBD2 as D (6 bases). From germline, CDR1 is SGHDT and CDR2 YYEEEE. With 2 bases removed from V and 7 bases from J, the gap between germline ends came to 10 bases. This CDR3 region has 13 residues. CDR3 in amino acids: CASSLIAVNEQFF. The DNA for the CDR3 is TGTGCCAGCAGCTTAATAGCGGTAAATGAGCAGTTCTTC.

There are a few counts of this clonotype. V and J are TRBV2 and TRBJ2-5, with 8 nucleotides matching TRBD1. The V and J ends lost 3 bases and 4 bases, in that order; junction bases with no gene match: 4. Germline V gene sequence: CDR1 SNHLY, CDR2 FYNNEI. This CDR3 comprises 14 residues. The CDR3 region is CASSDGTGGETQYF. The CDR3 nucleotides are TGTGCCAGCAGTGACGGGACAGGCGGAGAGACCCAGTACTTC.

This clonotype was seen only a few times. The chain combines TRBV5-1 with TRBJ1-3; a possible D gene is TRBD1 (5 bases). V gave up 5 bases and J gave up 0 bases, with 18 bases separating them. Germline V gives CDR1 SGHRS, CDR2 YFSETQ. The CDR3 is 17 amino acids. CDR3 amino acids: CASSPGPPGSSGNTIYF. CDR3 coding DNA: TGCGCCAGCAGTCCGGGACCCCCGGGAAGCTCTGGAAACACCATATATTTT.

The chain recombines TRBV12-3 or TRBV12-4 with TRBJ2-3; D possibly matches TRBD1 or TRBD2 (6 bases each). Trimming removed 2 bases at V and 2 bases at J, with 11 bases between. The CDR3 consists of 15 residues. The CDR3 bases are TGTGCCAGCAGTTTATCCGGGGGCGACACAGATACGCAGTATTTT. It encodes CASSLSGGDTDTQYF.